The clone carrying this T cell receptor (beta chain) showed up just a few times. What it recognizes is unknown. This entry comes from a study of cytomegalovirus exposure and HLA in healthy donors. Amplification used 60 Vbeta primers and 13 Jbeta primers. Only in-frame clones appear in the TCRdb table, and some are missing; sequencing was by immunoSEQ multiplex PCR. This table has 95,000 to 150,000 clones, more than 60% appearing once. Findings of the study overall: HLA allele associations emerged for some 16,000 TCR beta sequences in a later analysis, at 0.05 false discovery rate. The authors later found most CMV-associated TCR beta chains appeared HLA-restricted. In a later analysis, V- and J-gene trimming of beta chains associated with a DCLRE1C missense variant, replicated independently.

Those who donated were healthy bone marrow donors. This CDR3 spans 17 amino acids. V gave up 3 bases and J gave up 5 bases; unmatched junction bases: 13. Germline assignment: CDR1 SGHDT and CDR2 YYEEEE. Sequencing used PBMCs. The receptor was isolated from a woman between 40 and 55 years old in good health and CMV-seropositive. The chain couples TRBV5-6 to TRBJ1-1, with TRBD1 identical over 10 bases. The CDR3 region is CASSSLVATGGRTEAFF. The CDR3 nucleotides read TGTGCCAGCAGCTCCCTGGTTGCGACAGGGGGCAGGACTGAAGCTTTCTTT.